A single sample gave rise to the 11 T cell receptor beta chains below, sequenced in a study of blood T cell repertoires in COVID-19. TCRdb keeps only in-frame clones here, not all; method: immunoSEQ multiplex PCR. Of more than 150,000 clones in the sample, around 83% are singletons; the top ten hold over 0.85%. The sequenced sample was peripheral blood. These receptor sequences come from a man younger than 30 with acute or convalescent COVID-19.

V is TRBV3-1 (or the pseudogene TRBV3-2) and J is TRBJ2-7, with 9 bases aligning to TRBD1. V lost 2 bases to trimming and J lost 3 bases; unmatched junction nucleotides: 2. Germline V lookup: CDR1 LGHDT, CDR2 YNNKEL (reference sequence). The CDR3 is 14 residues long. Here the CDR3 reads CASSQWDRDYEQYF. The CDR3 DNA is TGTGCCAGCAGCCAATGGGACAGGGACTACGAGCAGTACTTC.

The chain uses TRBV7-8 and TRBJ1-1; D not certain. The germline CDR1 and CDR2 sequences are SGHVS and FQNEAQ. The V and J ends lost 1 base and 1 base respectively, with 4 bases between them. The CDR3 covers 13 residues. This chain's CDR3 is CASSLGENTEAFF. CDR3 sequence (DNA): TGTGCCAGCAGCTTAGGAGAGAACACTGAAGCTTTCTTT. Full variable domain (rest looked up from reference TRBV7-8 and TRBJ1-1): GAGVSQSPRYKVAKRGQDVALRCDPISGHVSLFWYQQALGQGPEFLTYFQNEAQLDKSGLPSDRFFAERPEGSVSTLKIQRTQQEDSAVYLCASSLGENTEAFFGQGTRLTVV.

This clone occurred a few times. The chain links TRBV27 to TRBJ1-2; TRBD1 is a possible D gene (5 bases). Trimming shortened V by 5 bases and J by 9 bases, and 22 bases separated the two germline ends. This CDR3 is built from 15 residues. Per germline, CDR1 MNHEY and CDR2 SMNVEV (reference sequence). The CDR3 loop is CASSPAGTGAYSYTF. The CDR3 DNA reads as TGTGCCAGCAGTCCGGCCGGGACTGGGGCTTATAGCTACACCTTC.

The chain employs TRBV4-1 and TRBJ1-1; 10 bases are shared with TRBD1. V gave up 1 base and J gave up 0 bases; unmatched junction bases: 2. The CDR3 consists of 16 residues. Looked up from germline, CDR1 is MGHRA and CDR2 is YSYEKL. The CDR3 is CASSQGTGGLNTEAFF. The CDR3 region has the DNA TGCGCCAGCAGCCAAGGGACAGGGGGATTGAACACTGAAGCTTTCTTT.

The chain has TRBV9 and TRBJ1-1; TRBD1 agrees at 12 bases. Germline loops: CDR1 SGDLS, CDR2 YYNGEE. Trimming removed 3 bases from V and 6 bases from J; junction bases left unmatched: 9. The CDR3 runs 16 residues. The CDR3 DNA reads TGTGCCAGCAGCGCCCGGGACAGGGGGCTGTTCGCTGAAGCTTTCTTT. Protein sequence: CASSARDRGLFAEAFF.

The rearrangement joins TRBV5-1 to TRBJ2-5; 10 positions agree with TRBD1. This CDR3 has 15 amino acids. Trimming cost V 3 bases and J 4 bases; bases outside gene matches: 6. Germline values: CDR1 SGHRS, CDR2 YFSETQ. DNA of the CDR3: TGCGCCAGCAGCTCCTCGGGACAGGGGACAGAGACCCAGTACTTC. Protein sequence: CASSSSGQGTETQYF.

V is TRBV5-1 and J is TRBJ2-7; 12 bases match TRBD1. J gave up 7 bases and V 0 bases, and 5 bases lay outside the gene matches. The germline gives CDR1 SGHRS, CDR2 YFSETQ. This CDR3 comprises 15 residues. Here the CDR3 reads CASSLDGTGGSEQYF. The CDR3 DNA reads as TGCGCCAGCAGCTTGGATGGGACAGGGGGCAGTGAGCAGTACTTC.

This clone has a handful of counts. The chain uses TRBV29-1 and TRBJ2-1; D might be TRBD1 (5 bases). Between the trimmed V and J ends, which lost 0 bases and 8 bases, there was a span of 14 bases. The CDR3 loop spans 14 amino acids. Germline loops: CDR1 SQVTM, CDR2 ANQGSEA. In nucleotides, the CDR3 is TGCAGCGTTGAAGATGTCCAGGGTCCGGATGAGCAGTTCTTC. Residues: CSVEDVQGPDEQFF.

The genes are TRBV14 and TRBJ1-5; 7 nucleotides line up with TRBD1. Germline-derived CDR1 and CDR2 are SGHDN and FVKESK. The CDR3 sequence is 15 residues long. V shed 4 bases and J 5 bases; nucleotides not matched to a gene: 8. The CDR3 here is CASSRKTGPDQPQHF. Written as DNA, the CDR3 is TGTGCCAGCAGCCGAAAGACAGGGCCGGATCAGCCCCAGCATTTT.

This clone was observed a handful of times. The rearrangement links TRBV10-3 to TRBJ1-2; D possibly corresponds to TRBD1 (6 bases). Germline V gives CDR1 ENHRY, CDR2 SYGVKD. V gave up 3 bases and J gave up 14 bases, with 16 bases separating them. CDR3 length: 12 amino acids. CDR3 DNA: TGTGCCATCAGTGATACAGGGCGGTGGTATACCTTC. Residues: CAISDTGRWYTF.

The chain has TRBV19 and TRBJ2-5; the D gene is possibly TRBD2 (5 bases). CDR3 size: 16 residues. Germline V gene data show CDR1 as LNHDA and CDR2 as SQIVND (reference sequence). V dropped 5 bases and J dropped 1 base, with 17 bases sitting between them. CDR3: CASSPDGVRAQETQYF. In nucleotides, the CDR3 is TGTGCCAGTAGTCCGGACGGAGTGAGGGCCCAAGAGACCCAGTACTTC.